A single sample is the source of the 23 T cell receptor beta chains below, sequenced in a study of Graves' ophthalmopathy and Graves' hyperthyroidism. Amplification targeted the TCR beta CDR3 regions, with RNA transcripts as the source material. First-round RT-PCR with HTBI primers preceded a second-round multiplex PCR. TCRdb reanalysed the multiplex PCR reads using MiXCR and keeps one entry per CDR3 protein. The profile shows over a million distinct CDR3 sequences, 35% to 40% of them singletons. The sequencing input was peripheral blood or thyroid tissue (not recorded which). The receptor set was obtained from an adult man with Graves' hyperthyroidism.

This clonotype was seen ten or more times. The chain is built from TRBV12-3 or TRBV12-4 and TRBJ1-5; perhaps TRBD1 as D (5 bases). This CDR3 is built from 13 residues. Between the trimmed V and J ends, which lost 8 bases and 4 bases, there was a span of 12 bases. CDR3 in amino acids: CASRDQGNQPQHF. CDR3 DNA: TGTGCCAGCCGCGATCAGGGTAATCAGCCCCAGCATTTT.

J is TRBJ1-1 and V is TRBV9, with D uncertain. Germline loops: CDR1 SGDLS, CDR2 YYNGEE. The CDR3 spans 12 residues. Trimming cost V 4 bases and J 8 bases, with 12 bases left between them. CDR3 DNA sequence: TGTGCCAGCAGCCATGCGGCGGGGGAAGCTTTCTTT. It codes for CASSHAAGEAFF.

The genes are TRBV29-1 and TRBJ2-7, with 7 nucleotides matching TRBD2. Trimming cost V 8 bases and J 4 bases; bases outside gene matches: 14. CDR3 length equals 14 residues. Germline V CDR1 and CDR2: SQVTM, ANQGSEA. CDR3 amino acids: CSMPEGTMLYEQYF. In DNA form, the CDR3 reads TGCAGCATGCCCGAGGGGACTATGCTATACGAGCAGTACTTC.

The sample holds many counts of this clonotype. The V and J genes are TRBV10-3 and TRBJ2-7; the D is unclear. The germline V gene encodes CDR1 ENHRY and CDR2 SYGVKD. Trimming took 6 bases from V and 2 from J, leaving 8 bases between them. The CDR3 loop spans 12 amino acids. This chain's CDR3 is CAIRSETYEQYF. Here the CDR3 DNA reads TGTGCCATCAGATCCGAGACCTACGAGCAGTACTTC.

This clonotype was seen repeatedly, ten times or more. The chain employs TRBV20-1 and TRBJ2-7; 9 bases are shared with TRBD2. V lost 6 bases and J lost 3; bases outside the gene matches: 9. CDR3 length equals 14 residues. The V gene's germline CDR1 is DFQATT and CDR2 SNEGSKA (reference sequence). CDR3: CSAPWLAGNYEQYF. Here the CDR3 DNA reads TGCAGTGCCCCCTGGCTAGCGGGGAACTACGAGCAGTACTTC.

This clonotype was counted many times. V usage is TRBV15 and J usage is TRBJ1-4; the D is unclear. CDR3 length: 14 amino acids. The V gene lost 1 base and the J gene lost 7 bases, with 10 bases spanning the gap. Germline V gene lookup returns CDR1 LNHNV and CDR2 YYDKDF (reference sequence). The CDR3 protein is CATSRGFDGEKLFF. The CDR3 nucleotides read TGTGCCACCAGCAGAGGTTTTGATGGTGAAAAACTGTTTTTT.

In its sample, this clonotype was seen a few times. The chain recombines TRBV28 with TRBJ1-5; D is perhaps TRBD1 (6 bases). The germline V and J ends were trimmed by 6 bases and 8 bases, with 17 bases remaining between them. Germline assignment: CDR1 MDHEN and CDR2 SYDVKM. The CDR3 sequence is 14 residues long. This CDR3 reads CASRERGDGKPQHF. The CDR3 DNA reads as TGTGCCAGCAGGGAGAGGGGGGACGGCAAGCCCCAGCATTTT.

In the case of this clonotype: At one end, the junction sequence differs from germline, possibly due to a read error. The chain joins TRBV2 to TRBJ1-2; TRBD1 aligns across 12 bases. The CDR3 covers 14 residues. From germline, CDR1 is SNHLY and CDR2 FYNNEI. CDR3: CASSGTGGFYGYTF. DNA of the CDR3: TGCGCCAGCAGCGGGACAGGGGGCTTCTATGGCTACACCTTC. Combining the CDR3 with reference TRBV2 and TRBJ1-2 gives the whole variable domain EPEVTQTPSHQVTQMGQEVILRCVPISNHLYFYWYRQILGQKVEFLVSFYNNEISEKSEIFDDQFSVERPDGSNFTLKIRSTKLEDSAMYFCASSGTGGFYGYTFGSGTRLTVV.

CDR3 loop: CASSLHRDTEAFF. Here the CDR3 DNA reads TGTGCCAGCAGCTTACACAGAGACACTGAAGCTTTCTTT. This sequence joins TRBV7-9 and TRBJ1-1, with no clear D. Trimming removed 2 bases from V and 3 bases from J, with 7 bases in between. This CDR3 contains 13 residues. Germline lookup yields CDR1 SEHNR and CDR2 FQNEAQ (reference sequence).

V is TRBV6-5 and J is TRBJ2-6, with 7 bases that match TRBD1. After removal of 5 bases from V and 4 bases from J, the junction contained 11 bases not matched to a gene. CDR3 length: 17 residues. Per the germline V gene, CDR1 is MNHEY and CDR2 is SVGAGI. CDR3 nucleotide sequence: TGTGCCAGCAGTCTCACAGGGGAACTATACGGGGCCAACGTCCTGACTTTC. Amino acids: CASSLTGELYGANVLTF.

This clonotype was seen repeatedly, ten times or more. The CDR3 nucleotides read TGTGCCACAATATGGCGCGGAAAACTGTTTTTT. The encoded protein is CATIWRGKLFF. The chain carries TRBV27 and TRBJ1-4; D not certain. The CDR3 spans 11 residues. V lost 10 bases and J 10 bases, leaving 13 bases between the germline ends. CDR1 MNHEY and CDR2 SMNVEV come from the germline V gene (reference sequence).

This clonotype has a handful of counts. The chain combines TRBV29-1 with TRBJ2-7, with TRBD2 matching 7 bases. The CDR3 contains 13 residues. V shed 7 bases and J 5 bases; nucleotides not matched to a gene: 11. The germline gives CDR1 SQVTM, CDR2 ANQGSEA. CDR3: CSAVRGLRNEQYF. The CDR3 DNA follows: TGCAGCGCCGTCCGGGGACTAAGGAACGAGCAGTACTTC.

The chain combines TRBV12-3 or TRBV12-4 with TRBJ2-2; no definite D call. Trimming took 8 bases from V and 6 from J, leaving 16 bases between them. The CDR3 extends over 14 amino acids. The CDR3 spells CASLMTNSPGELFF. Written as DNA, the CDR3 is TGTGCCAGCCTTATGACGAATAGCCCCGGGGAGCTGTTTTTT.

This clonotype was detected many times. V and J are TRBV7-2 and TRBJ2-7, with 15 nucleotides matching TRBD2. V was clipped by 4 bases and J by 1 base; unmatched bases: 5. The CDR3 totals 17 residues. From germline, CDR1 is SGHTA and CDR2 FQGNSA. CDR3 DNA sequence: TGTGCCAGCAGCTACGGACTAGCGGGGGGGCGGTCCTACGAGCAGTACTTC. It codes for CASSYGLAGGRSYEQYF.

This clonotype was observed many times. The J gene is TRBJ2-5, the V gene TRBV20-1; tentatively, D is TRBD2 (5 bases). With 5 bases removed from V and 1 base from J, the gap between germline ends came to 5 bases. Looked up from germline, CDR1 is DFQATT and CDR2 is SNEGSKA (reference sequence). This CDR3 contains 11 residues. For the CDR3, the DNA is TGCAGTGCTGAGGGCCAAGAGACCCAGTACTTC. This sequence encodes CSAEGQETQYF.

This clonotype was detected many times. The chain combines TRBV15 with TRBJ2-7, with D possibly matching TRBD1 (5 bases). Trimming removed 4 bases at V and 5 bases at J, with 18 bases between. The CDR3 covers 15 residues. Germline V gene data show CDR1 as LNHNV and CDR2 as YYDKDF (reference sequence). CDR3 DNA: TGTGCCACCAGCAATCCAAGGGGCACTCTGGACGAGCAGTACTTC. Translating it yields CATSNPRGTLDEQYF.

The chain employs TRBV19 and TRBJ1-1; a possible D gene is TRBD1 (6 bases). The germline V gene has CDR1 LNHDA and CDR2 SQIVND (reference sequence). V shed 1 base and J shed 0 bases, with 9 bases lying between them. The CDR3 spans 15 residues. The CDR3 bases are TGTGCCAGTAGTATAGGATGGACAGTGAACACTGAAGCTTTCTTT. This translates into CASSIGWTVNTEAFF.

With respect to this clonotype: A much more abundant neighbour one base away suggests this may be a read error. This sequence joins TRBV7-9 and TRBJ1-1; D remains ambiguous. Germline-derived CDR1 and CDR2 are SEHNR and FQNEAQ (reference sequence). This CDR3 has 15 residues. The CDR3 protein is CASSLQPRTNTEACF. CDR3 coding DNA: TGTGCCAGCAGCTTACAGCCCAGAACGAACACTGAAGCTTGCTTT.

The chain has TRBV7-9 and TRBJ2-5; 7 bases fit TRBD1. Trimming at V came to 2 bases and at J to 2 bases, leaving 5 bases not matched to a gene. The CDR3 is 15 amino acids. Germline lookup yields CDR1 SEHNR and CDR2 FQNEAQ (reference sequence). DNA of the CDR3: TGTGCCAGCAGCTTAACGAGGACAGGACAAGAGACCCAGTACTTC. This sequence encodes CASSLTRTGQETQYF.

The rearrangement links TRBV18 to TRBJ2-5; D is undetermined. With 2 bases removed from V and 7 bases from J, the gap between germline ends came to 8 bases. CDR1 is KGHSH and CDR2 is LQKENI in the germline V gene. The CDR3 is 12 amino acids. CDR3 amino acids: CASSPTPGTQYF. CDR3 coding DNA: TGTGCCAGCTCACCAACCCCAGGGACCCAGTACTTC.

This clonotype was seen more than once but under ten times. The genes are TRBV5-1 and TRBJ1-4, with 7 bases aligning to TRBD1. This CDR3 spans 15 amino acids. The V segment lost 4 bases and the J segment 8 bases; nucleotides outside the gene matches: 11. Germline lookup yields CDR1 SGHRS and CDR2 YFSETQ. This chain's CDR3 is CASSATGSKAEKLFF. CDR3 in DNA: TGCGCCAGCAGCGCGACAGGGTCTAAGGCCGAAAAACTGTTTTTT.

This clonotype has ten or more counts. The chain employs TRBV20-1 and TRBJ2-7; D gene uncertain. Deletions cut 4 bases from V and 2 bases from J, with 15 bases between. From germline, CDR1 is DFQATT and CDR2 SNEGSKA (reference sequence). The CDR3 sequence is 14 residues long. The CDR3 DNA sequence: TGCAGTGCTACAAGCCCAGCTAAAACCTACGAGCAGTACTTC. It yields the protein CSATSPAKTYEQYF.

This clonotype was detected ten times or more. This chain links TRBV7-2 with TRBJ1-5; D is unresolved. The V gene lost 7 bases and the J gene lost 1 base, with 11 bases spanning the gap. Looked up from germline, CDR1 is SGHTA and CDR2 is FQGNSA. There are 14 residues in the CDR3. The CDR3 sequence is CASTKGGSNQPQHF. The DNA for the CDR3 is TGTGCCAGCACCAAGGGAGGAAGCAATCAGCCCCAGCATTTT.